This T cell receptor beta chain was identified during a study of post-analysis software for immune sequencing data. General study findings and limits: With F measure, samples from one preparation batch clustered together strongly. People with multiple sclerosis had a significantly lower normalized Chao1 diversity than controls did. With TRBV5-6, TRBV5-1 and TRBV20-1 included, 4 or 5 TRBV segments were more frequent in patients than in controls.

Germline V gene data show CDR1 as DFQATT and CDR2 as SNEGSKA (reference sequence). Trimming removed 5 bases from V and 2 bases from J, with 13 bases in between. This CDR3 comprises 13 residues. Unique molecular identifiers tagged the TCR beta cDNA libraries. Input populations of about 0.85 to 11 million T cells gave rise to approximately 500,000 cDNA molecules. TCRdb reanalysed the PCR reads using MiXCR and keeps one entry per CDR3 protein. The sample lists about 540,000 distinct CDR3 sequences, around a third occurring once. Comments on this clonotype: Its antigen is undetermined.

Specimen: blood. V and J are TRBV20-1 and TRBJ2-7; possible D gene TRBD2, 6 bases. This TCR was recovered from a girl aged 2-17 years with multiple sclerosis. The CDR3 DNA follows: TGCAGTGCTCTGGTGGGGGGAACCTACGAGCAGTACTTC. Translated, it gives CSALVGGTYEQYF.